These T cell receptor beta chains were read from a single sample in a study of CD8 T cells in ankylosing spondylitis. Each CDR3 protein is one row after TCRdb ran MiXCR on the 5' RACE reads. This repertoire shows 250,000 to 350,000 distinct CDR3 sequences, more than 20% found once; its top ten account for 3.5%. Sequencing was performed on blood, either unsorted or a sorted T cell fraction (not recorded which). These receptors were obtained from a female donor with ankylosing spondylitis or in good health (not recorded which). The CDR3 runs from the conserved cysteine through the conserved F or W.

v_gene: TRBV12-3/TRBV12-4; j_gene: TRBJ1-4; len: 15; CDR3aa: CASSFTATNEKLFFF
v_gene: TRBV6-1; j_gene: TRBJ2-4; len: 15; CDR3aa: CASSPGLAGVYIQYF
v_gene: TRBV24-1; j_gene: TRBJ2-5; len: 16; CDR3aa: CATSDSFSSGEETQYF
v_gene: TRBV11-2; j_gene: TRBJ2-2; len: 15; CDR3aa: CASSHSGTSAGELFF
v_gene: TRBV20-1; j_gene: TRBJ1-2; len: 14; CDR3aa: CSARGGQGAHGYTF
v_gene: TRBV6-5; j_gene: TRBJ2-4; len: 11; CDR3aa: CASSRDDIQYF
v_gene: TRBV6-5; j_gene: TRBJ1-1; len: 14; CDR3aa: CASSYRPAVTEAFF
v_gene: TRBV11-1; j_gene: TRBJ2-1; len: 18; CDR3aa: CASSLGWGISGISDEQFF
v_gene: TRBV10-3; j_gene: TRBJ1-2; len: 12; CDR3aa: CAISDSSYGYTF
v_gene: TRBV6-1; j_gene: TRBJ1-3; len: 13; CDR3aa: CASRRSSGNTIYF
v_gene: TRBV2; j_gene: TRBJ2-7; len: 15; CDR3aa: CASSATSGNINEQYF
v_gene: TRBV5-1; j_gene: TRBJ2-7; len: 16; CDR3aa: CASSGYRDRGFGEQYF
v_gene: TRBV6-1; j_gene: TRBJ2-2; len: 16; CDR3aa: CASSSGTGENTGELFF
v_gene: TRBV5-1; j_gene: TRBJ2-2; len: 15; CDR3aa: CASSLAVGGTGELFF
v_gene: TRBV5-1; j_gene: TRBJ2-7; len: 15; CDR3aa: CASSPKDSSTYEQYF
v_gene: TRBV20-1; j_gene: TRBJ2-3; len: 12; CDR3aa: CSAREGGDTQYF
v_gene: TRBV18; j_gene: TRBJ1-1; len: 17; CDR3aa: CASSPWFTGTLNTEAFF
v_gene: TRBV20-1; j_gene: TRBJ2-7; len: 14; CDR3aa: CSASFPGPGGEQYF
v_gene: TRBV11-2; j_gene: TRBJ2-1; len: 18; CDR3aa: CASSLEKGGERYGNEQFF
v_gene: TRBV20-1; j_gene: TRBJ2-7; len: 11; CDR3aa: CSASTMYEQYF
v_gene: TRBV18; j_gene: TRBJ2-5; len: 13; CDR3aa: CASSLTIQETQYF
v_gene: TRBV5-1; j_gene: TRBJ2-3; len: 15; CDR3aa: CASNLGAGLTDTQYF
v_gene: TRBV2; j_gene: TRBJ2-1; len: 15; CDR3aa: CASSVAGASYNEQFF
v_gene: TRBV4-3; j_gene: TRBJ2-3; len: 18; CDR3aa: CASSQGTSGRESTDTQYF
v_gene: TRBV28; j_gene: TRBJ1-2; len: 13; CDR3aa: CATQSGVVYGYTF
v_gene: TRBV20-1; j_gene: TRBJ2-5; len: 14; CDR3aa: CSATRWLWGETQYF
v_gene: TRBV7-2; j_gene: TRBJ1-2; len: 15; CDR3aa: CASSLDFLDPGGYTF
v_gene: TRBV4-3; j_gene: TRBJ1-1; len: 14; CDR3aa: CASSQDIGGTEAFF
v_gene: TRBV7-2; j_gene: TRBJ2-3; len: 15; CDR3aa: CASSLAASVPPTQYF